This passage covers 10 T cell receptor beta chains from one sample sequenced in a study of T cells after yellow fever vaccination. TCRdb re-called the 5' RACE reads through MiXCR, storing one row per CDR3 protein. The data show some 340,000 distinct CDR3 sequences, 9.5% to 12% seen once. The source material was CD4+ T cells sorted from PBMCs, sampled 45 days after the yellow fever booster vaccination. These TCRs come from a man younger than 35 who received the YFV17D yellow fever vaccine.

CDR3 sequence reads: CASSLLDRASGELFF. The DNA of the CDR3 is TGTGCCAGCAGTTTATTAGACAGGGCCTCCGGGGAGCTGTTTTTT. This sequence joins TRBV28 and TRBJ2-2; 7 bases are a match to TRBD1. Germline values: CDR1 MDHEN, CDR2 SYDVKM. This CDR3 has 15 amino acids. With 1 base clipped from V and 6 bases from J, the junction kept 5 bases outside the gene matches.

This clonotype came up a few times. V and J are TRBV9 and TRBJ2-1; D may be TRBD2 (6 bases). Germline lookup yields CDR1 SGDLS and CDR2 YYNGEE. The CDR3 totals 16 residues. The V end was cut by 7 bases, the J end by 2 bases, with 19 bases between. This CDR3 is CASSPGDLRAYNEQFF. For the CDR3, the DNA is TGTGCCAGCTCCCCGGGGGACCTCCGGGCCTACAATGAGCAGTTCTTC. The complete variable domain, with remaining parts taken from reference TRBV9 and TRBJ2-1, reads DSGVTQTPKHLITATGQRVTLRCSPRSGDLSVYWYQQSLDQGLQFLIQYYNGEERAKGNILERFSAQQFPDLHSELNLSSLELGDSALYFCASSPGDLRAYNEQFFGPGTRLTVL.

The rearrangement links TRBV12-3 or TRBV12-4 to TRBJ1-1, with no clear D. CDR3 size: 14 residues. Trimming cost V 5 bases and J 4 bases, with 14 bases left between them. The CDR3 sequence is CASSGRPTSTEAFF. The CDR3 nucleotides are TGTGCCAGCAGTGGGCGCCCTACGAGCACTGAAGCTTTCTTT.

The CDR3 reads CSAKSRGNIQYF. For the CDR3, the DNA is TGCAGTGCTAAATCCAGGGGAAACATTCAGTACTTC. The chain joins TRBV20-1 to TRBJ2-4, with D tentatively TRBD1 (6 bases). Trimming removed 4 bases at V and 6 bases at J, with 10 bases between. CDR3 length equals 12 residues. Germline CDR1 is DFQATT and CDR2 is SNEGSKA (reference sequence).

This clonotype has only a few counts. The genes are TRBV20-1 and TRBJ2-2; the D is unclear. V was trimmed by 3 bases and J by 4 bases, leaving 12 bases between them. The CDR3 contains 14 residues. CDR1 DFQATT and CDR2 SNEGSKA come from the germline V gene (reference sequence). The DNA for the CDR3 is TGCAGTGCTAGTTTCGCGAGTGGCACCGGGGAGCTGTTTTTT. Translated, it gives CSASFASGTGELFF.

This clonotype has more than one count but fewer than ten. V usage is TRBV6-5 and J usage is TRBJ2-5, with D perhaps TRBD1 or TRBD2 (7 bases each). V was shortened by 6 bases and J by 1 base, with 12 bases between the two germline ends. The CDR3 totals 14 residues. CDR1 and CDR2 (germline): MNHEY, SVGAGI. The CDR3 spells CASRRRGGQETQYF. The CDR3, as DNA: TGTGCCAGCAGGCGCAGGGGGGGCCAAGAGACCCAGTACTTC.

This clonotype has just a few counts. The rearrangement links TRBV20-1 to TRBJ2-2; D unclear. V lost 5 bases and J lost 6, with 13 bases in between. The CDR3 length is 13 residues. Germline V gene sequence: CDR1 DFQATT, CDR2 SNEGSKA (reference sequence). The CDR3 coding sequence is TGCAGTGCTCCCCAGGATGTTGCCGGGGAGCTGTTTTTT. Protein product: CSAPQDVAGELFF.

The V and J genes are TRBV10-1 and TRBJ1-2, with 8 bases that match TRBD1. Trimming at V came to 4 bases and at J to 4 bases, leaving 2 bases not matched to a gene. The CDR3 totals 13 residues. CDR1 WNHNN and CDR2 SYGVQD come from the germline V gene (reference sequence). The chain's CDR3 is CASSAGGSYGYTF. CDR3 bases: TGCGCCAGCAGTGCAGGGGGCAGCTATGGCTACACCTTC.

This clonotype appeared a few times. Because the CDR3's place on the DNA is in doubt, the DNA is left out and the CDR3 is given as listed by TCRdb. The chain joins TRBV23-1 to TRBJ2-2; the DNA was not compared with TRBD2, the D call given in the table. TRBV23-1 has ORF status, its function being uncertain. Both ends counted, the CDR3 spans 15 residues. The CDR3 here is CASRGRGEHRGAVFF.

The chain combines TRBV18 with TRBJ2-3; tentative D call: TRBD1 (5 bases). In germline, CDR1 is KGHSH, CDR2 LQKENI. Trimming stripped 3 bases from V and 0 bases from J, with 13 bases between. This CDR3 contains 16 residues. The CDR3 sequence is CASSPQGATSTDTQYF. The CDR3, as DNA: TGTGCCAGCTCACCCCAGGGTGCGACTAGCACAGATACGCAGTATTTT.